This TCR beta chain was documented in a study of T cells in localized non-small cell lung cancer. Comment on this clone: Its specificity is not known.

Produced via immunoSEQ multiplex PCR; TCRdb's table is partial and in-frame only. The sample includes about 19,000 clones, 75% to 95% of them seen just once. Study-wide findings and caveats: Out of the top 100 tumor clones, a median around 56 were seen in adjacent lung. Peak T cell clonality was found in uninvolved adjacent lung, exceeding tumor.

This CDR3 has 14 amino acids. CDR1 is SGHTA and CDR2 is FQGNSA in the germline V gene. V was trimmed by 0 bases and J by 1 base, leaving 6 bases between them. The rearrangement uses TRBV7-2 and TRBJ2-5, with unresolved D. The sequence was collected from a male donor aged 60 or over with stage I squamous cell lung carcinoma. Sample: peripheral blood, taken before any cancer treatment. In nucleotides, the CDR3 is TGTGCCAGCAGCTTAGCTCCAGTCCAAGAGACCCAGTACTTC. This sequence encodes CASSLAPVQETQYF. The full variable domain, rest sourced from reference TRBV7-2 and TRBJ2-5, is GAGVSQSPSNKVTEKGKDVELRCDPISGHTALYWYRQSLGQGLEFLIYFQGNSAPDKSGLPSDRFSAERTGGSVSTLTIQRTQQEDSAVYLCASSLAPVQETQYFGPGTRLLVL.